These 16 T cell receptor beta chains were sequenced from one sample in a study of T cell changes during pregnancy in multiple sclerosis. Clones were sequenced by immunoSEQ multiplex PCR, and TCRdb holds only the in-frame ones, with some missing. The sample contains about 40,000 clones, approximately 90% of which appear only once. The sample in question was CD4+ T cells from peripheral blood mononuclear cells, obtained in the third trimester of pregnancy. Every receptor here comes from a female donor in good health, enrolled as a control in a pregnancy study.

The V call is TRBV30, the J call TRBJ2-7, with 9 bases aligning to TRBD1. Germline V gene data show CDR1 as GTSNPN and CDR2 as SVGIG (reference sequence). V was clipped by 4 bases and J by 6 bases; unmatched bases: 4. CDR3 length: 12 amino acids. The CDR3 region has the DNA TGTGCCTGGAAGACAGGGGGGGCCGAGCAGTACTTC. Protein product: CAWKTGGAEQYF.

This chain uses TRBV4-1 with TRBJ2-1; no firm D call. This CDR3 is built from 14 residues. The germline gives CDR1 MGHRA, CDR2 YSYEKL. Trimming cost V 4 bases and J 4 bases, with 11 bases left between them. Here the CDR3 DNA reads TGCGCCAGCAGCCCCGCGACACTTTACAATGAGCAGTTCTTC. This codes for CASSPATLYNEQFF.

The chain joins TRBV28 to TRBJ1-5; 9 bases match TRBD1. This CDR3 comprises 13 residues. Germline CDR1 reads MDHEN; CDR2 reads SYDVKM. V lost 6 bases and J lost 9; bases outside the gene matches: 6. This CDR3 is CASSPQGARPQHF. In nucleotides, the CDR3 is TGTGCCAGCAGCCCACAGGGGGCCAGGCCCCAGCATTTT.

J is TRBJ2-5 and V is TRBV5-1; 8 bases line up with TRBD2. Losses at the gene ends were 1 base for V and 3 bases for J; bases not matched to a gene: 2. The CDR3 consists of 14 residues. CDR1 and CDR2 (germline): SGHRS, YFSETQ. In DNA form, the CDR3 reads TGCGCCAGCAGCTTGAGAGCGGGGGAAGAGACCCAGTACTTC. This translates into CASSLRAGEETQYF.

This rearrangement joins TRBV7-2 to TRBJ2-5; 7 bases align to TRBD1. Germline CDR1 is SGHTA and CDR2 is FQGNSA. Losses at the gene ends were 5 bases for V and 7 bases for J; bases not matched to a gene: 10. This CDR3 is built from 14 residues. CDR3 DNA: TGTGCCAGCAGCCCAAGGACAGGCACGCTGACCCAGTACTTC. As protein: CASSPRTGTLTQYF.

The chain joins TRBV11-3 to TRBJ2-2; D uncertain. Germline V lookup: CDR1 SGHNT, CDR2 YENEEA. The V end lost 3 bases, the J end lost 5 bases, and 4 bases lay between the germline ends. This CDR3 has 12 amino acids. The CDR3 sequence: CASSFRTGELFF. Written as DNA, the CDR3 is TGTGCCAGCAGCTTCAGGACCGGGGAGCTGTTTTTT.

This chain uses TRBV6-5 with TRBJ1-4, with D hard to call. The germline CDR1 and CDR2 sequences are MNHEY and SVGAGI. With 6 bases removed from V and 3 bases from J, the gap between germline ends came to 11 bases. The CDR3 sequence is 14 residues long. CDR3: CASRLGGSNEKLFF. The CDR3 nucleotides are TGTGCCAGCAGACTCGGAGGGTCTAATGAAAAACTGTTTTTT.

V usage is TRBV6-5 and J usage is TRBJ2-1; TRBD1 matches at 9 bases. CDR1 and CDR2 from the germline V gene are MNHEY and SVGAGI. With 6 bases clipped from V and 14 bases from J, the junction kept 11 bases outside the gene matches. The CDR3 runs to 13 residues. CDR3: CASRQPGQGLEFF. The CDR3 DNA sequence: TGTGCCAGCAGACAGCCCGGACAGGGGTTGGAGTTCTTC.

This clone has just one count. The rearrangement joins TRBV5-1 to TRBJ2-3, with TRBD2 matching over 8 bases. The CDR3 spans 14 residues. V lost 2 bases, J lost 5 bases, and 4 bases stayed unmatched. CDR1 is SGHRS and CDR2 is YFSETQ in the germline V gene. DNA of the CDR3: TGCGCCAGCAGCTTCGGGGGGGCCAGAGATACGCAGTATTTT. Its translation is CASSFGGARDTQYF.

This clone was detected only once. CDR3 sequence (DNA): TGTGCCATCAAACGAGCGGGAGGTCCTTTTGAGACCCAGTACTTC. This codes for CAIKRAGGPFETQYF. The chain combines TRBV10-3 with TRBJ2-5; 9 nucleotides agree with TRBD2. Per germline, CDR1 ENHRY and CDR2 SYGVKD. V was clipped by 7 bases and J by 5 bases; unmatched bases: 11. The CDR3 is made up of 15 amino acids.

The chain links TRBV7-8 to TRBJ2-7, with 11 bases fitting TRBD2. CDR1 SGHVS and CDR2 FQNEAQ come from the germline V gene. The V and J ends lost 6 bases and 2 bases, in that order; junction bases with no gene match: 0. The CDR3 is 13 amino acids. Here the CDR3 reads CASRTSGTYEQYF. For the CDR3, the DNA is TGTGCCAGCAGGACTAGCGGGACCTACGAGCAGTACTTC.

The chain is built from TRBV7-2 and TRBJ2-7; D is undetermined. The V gene's germline CDR1 is SGHTA and CDR2 FQGNSA. The V and J ends lost 3 bases and 3 bases respectively, with 3 bases between them. The CDR3 runs 11 residues. The DNA for the CDR3 is TGTGCCAGCAGCTTTTACTACGAGCAGTACTTC. Protein sequence: CASSFYYEQYF.

CDR3 nucleotide sequence: TGTGCCAGCAGTGGGGACACCGATGAGCAGTTCTTC. Its protein is CASSGDTDEQFF. This rearrangement joins TRBV5-4 to TRBJ2-1; D is perhaps TRBD1 (6 bases). CDR1 and CDR2 from the germline V gene are SGHNT and YYREEE (reference sequence). The CDR3 loop spans 12 amino acids. V was pared by 5 bases and J by 8 bases, with 11 bases between. The complete variable domain, with remaining parts taken from reference TRBV5-4 and TRBJ2-1, reads ETGVTQSPTHLIKTRGQQVTLRCSSQSGHNTVSWYQQALGQGPQFIFQYYREEENGRGNFPPRFSGLQFPNYSSELNVNALELDDSALYLCASSGDTDEQFFGPGTRLTVL.

The chain combines TRBV18 with TRBJ2-5, with D tentatively TRBD2 (5 bases). The CDR3 extends over 14 amino acids. Germline assignment: CDR1 KGHSH and CDR2 LQKENI. V was shortened by 0 bases and J by 5 bases, with 10 bases between the two germline ends. CDR3 residues: CASSPPSGMETQYF. DNA of the CDR3: TGTGCCAGCTCACCACCTTCCGGGATGGAGACCCAGTACTTC.

This clone was recorded only once. V and J are TRBV29-1 and TRBJ2-7, with D maybe TRBD1 (5 bases). The length of the CDR3 is 14 residues. Trimming stripped 5 bases from V and 2 bases from J, with 16 bases between. CDR1 and CDR2 from the germline V gene are SQVTM and ANQGSEA. CDR3 sequence reads: CSVLTPGKAYEQYF. CDR3 bases: TGCAGCGTTCTTACCCCAGGGAAAGCCTACGAGCAGTACTTC.

V gene TRBV27 combines with J gene TRBJ2-1, with 8 bases identical to TRBD2. The CDR3 loop spans 16 amino acids. Per germline, CDR1 MNHEY and CDR2 SMNVEV (reference sequence). V lost 2 bases to trimming and J lost 5 bases; unmatched junction nucleotides: 8. CDR3 nucleotide sequence: TGTGCCAGCAGTTTAAGCGGGAGCCGGCAACACAATGAGCAGTTCTTC. It translates to CASSLSGSRQHNEQFF.